Listed below are T cell receptor beta chains from one sample, sequenced in a study of cytomegalovirus exposure and HLA in healthy donors. Measured with immunoSEQ multiplex PCR; TCRdb has only the in-frame clones, and not every one. This table holds over 200,000 clones, 82% found once. The sample consisted of PBMCs. The receptors here all came from a man in his forties in good health and CMV-seropositive. CDR3s include the opening cysteine and the closing phenylalanine or tryptophan. Each record gives: CDR3 length, V gene, J gene, CDR3 protein.

cdr3_length: 12
v_call: TRBV5-4
j_call: TRBJ2-7
cdr3_aa: CASSFSSYEQYF

cdr3_length: 11
v_call: TRBV6-1
j_call: TRBJ2-5
cdr3_aa: CASSVLETQYF

cdr3_length: 15
v_call: TRBV7-3
j_call: TRBJ2-2
cdr3_aa: CASSAGTINTGELFF

cdr3_length: 14
v_call: TRBV5-6
j_call: TRBJ1-1
cdr3_aa: CASSIGGGNTEAFF

cdr3_length: 15
v_call: TRBV5-8
j_call: TRBJ1-5
cdr3_aa: CASSLEGMGGQPQHF

cdr3_length: 15
v_call: TRBV2
j_call: TRBJ2-1
cdr3_aa: CASSERGLERNEQFF

cdr3_length: 16
v_call: TRBV23-1
j_call: TRBJ2-7
cdr3_aa: CASSHLTGFNSYEQYF

cdr3_length: 15
v_call: TRBV27
j_call: TRBJ2-1
cdr3_aa: CASSLSPAGYNEQFF

cdr3_length: 16
v_call: TRBV7-6
j_call: TRBJ2-3
cdr3_aa: CASSYPAGGDTDTQYF

cdr3_length: 13
v_call: TRBV6-1
j_call: TRBJ2-7
cdr3_aa: CASTRTGFYEQYF

cdr3_length: 13
v_call: TRBV5-5
j_call: TRBJ2-1
cdr3_aa: CASSLVTSSEQFF

cdr3_length: 16
v_call: TRBV30
j_call: TRBJ1-5
cdr3_aa: CAWSHLRGPSNQPQHF

cdr3_length: 13
v_call: TRBV11-2
j_call: TRBJ2-2
cdr3_aa: CASSSHFTGELFF

cdr3_length: 16
v_call: TRBV7-9
j_call: TRBJ2-7
cdr3_aa: CASSLGIGTGASEQYF

cdr3_length: 16
v_call: TRBV5-1
j_call: TRBJ1-2
cdr3_aa: CASSLAPTGGDYGYTF

cdr3_length: 15
v_call: TRBV7-9
j_call: TRBJ1-3
cdr3_aa: CASSLPGSSGNTIYF

cdr3_length: 13
v_call: TRBV2
j_call: TRBJ2-7
cdr3_aa: CASSEGTRNEQYF

cdr3_length: 14
v_call: TRBV9
j_call: TRBJ2-2
cdr3_aa: CASKGTSSTGELFF

cdr3_length: 17
v_call: TRBV7-9
j_call: TRBJ2-2
cdr3_aa: CASSPSRLAGVFGELFF

cdr3_length: 15
v_call: TRBV11-3
j_call: TRBJ2-3
cdr3_aa: CASSFLAASTDTQYF

cdr3_length: 16
v_call: TRBV2
j_call: TRBJ2-3
cdr3_aa: CASSEVDIAPTDTQYF

cdr3_length: 11
v_call: TRBV5-4
j_call: TRBJ2-2
cdr3_aa: CASSYGQELFF

cdr3_length: 13
v_call: TRBV29-1
j_call: TRBJ2-3
cdr3_aa: CSVQGGYTDTQYF

cdr3_length: 15
v_call: TRBV7-7
j_call: TRBJ2-1
cdr3_aa: CASSKQGGNLNEQFF

cdr3_length: 15
v_call: TRBV6-5
j_call: TRBJ2-5
cdr3_aa: CASSYGGTGVLEQYF

cdr3_length: 12
v_call: TRBV27
j_call: TRBJ2-7
cdr3_aa: CASYGSSYEQYF

cdr3_length: 12
v_call: TRBV5-1
j_call: TRBJ2-1
cdr3_aa: CASSTGNNEQFF

cdr3_length: 14
v_call: TRBV4-1
j_call: TRBJ2-5
cdr3_aa: CASSQTSSQETQYF

cdr3_length: 15
v_call: TRBV11-2
j_call: TRBJ1-1
cdr3_aa: CASSPRQGVNTEAFF

cdr3_length: 12
v_call: TRBV18
j_call: TRBJ1-2
cdr3_aa: CASSLRDWGYTF

cdr3_length: 14
v_call: TRBV2
j_call: TRBJ2-2
cdr3_aa: CASSLDRNTGELFF

cdr3_length: 15
v_call: TRBV9
j_call: TRBJ2-3
cdr3_aa: CASSVDTVSTDTQYF

cdr3_length: 15
v_call: TRBV2
j_call: TRBJ1-1
cdr3_aa: CASGFGDRAGDEAFF

cdr3_length: 14
v_call: TRBV9
j_call: TRBJ1-1
cdr3_aa: CASSVDIDSTEAFF

cdr3_length: 15
v_call: TRBV29-1
j_call: TRBJ2-3
cdr3_aa: CSVEDGQGAKDTQYF

cdr3_length: 19
v_call: TRBV7-6
j_call: TRBJ2-6
cdr3_aa: CASSLAALAGVTGANVLTF

cdr3_length: 17
v_call: TRBV19
j_call: TRBJ2-5
cdr3_aa: CASRGAPGQGAKETQYF